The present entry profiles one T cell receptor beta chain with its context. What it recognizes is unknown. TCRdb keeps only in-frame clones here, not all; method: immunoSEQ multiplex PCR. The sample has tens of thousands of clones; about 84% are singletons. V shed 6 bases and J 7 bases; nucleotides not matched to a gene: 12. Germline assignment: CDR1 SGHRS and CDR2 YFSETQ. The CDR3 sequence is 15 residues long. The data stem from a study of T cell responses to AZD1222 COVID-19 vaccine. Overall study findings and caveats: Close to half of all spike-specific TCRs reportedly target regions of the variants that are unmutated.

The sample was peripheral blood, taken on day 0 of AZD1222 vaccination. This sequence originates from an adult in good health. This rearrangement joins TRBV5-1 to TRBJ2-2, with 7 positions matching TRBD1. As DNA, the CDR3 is TGCGCCAGCATGATCGGACAGGAGCAAGGCGGGGAGCTGTTTTTT. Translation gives CASMIGQEQGGELFF.